This T cell receptor (beta chain) was documented in a study of cytomegalovirus exposure and HLA in healthy donors (dated by TCRdb to 2015 to 2018). As for the study more broadly: According to an earlier analysis of several hundred of the donors, about 179 million T cells yielded 90 million to 140 million unique TCR beta sequences and approximately 300 Gb of sequence data. Rather than drawing on any new phenotypic data, the later analysis identified candidate immune exposures from TCR beta sequences and the way those sequences occurred across donors. A separate validation cohort of 100 to 150 different subjects was used in addition to the roughly 670-subject first cohort. All discovery cohort repertoires had been generated using a single sequencing platform. Using immunosequencing, the study profiled T cell repertoires from 666 subjects and related those repertoires to cytomegalovirus serostatus. Alongside the repertoire data, information on donor age, sex, ethnicity and CMV serostatus was compiled. In a later analysis, previously published TCR beta repertoires from 670 or so donors were re-analyzed and high-resolution HLA genotyping was added so that TCR occurrence patterns could be studied. About 5 DR-DQ haplotypes were handled as single units for association and clustering, since linkage in the cohort was strong. HLA typing included class I and class II loci at four-digit resolution. The study combined high-throughput TCR immunosequencing, statistical association of individual TCRs with disease status, and machine learning to predict cytomegalovirus infection status. The study aimed to test whether cataloging public T cell receptors could reveal signatures of past pathogen exposure. On average, over 200,000 unique TCR beta nucleotide sequences were sequenced per donor among 398 genotyped donors of the cohort, with roughly a sixth of those sequences being non-productive. A later genetic analysis took genome-wide SNP genotypes for about three fifths of the 666 donors and used that subset as a discovery cohort. Among the roughly 410 genotyped donors, 81% belonged to the genetic ancestry cluster associated with self-reported Caucasian donors. An earlier analysis of nearly 600 of the donors applied high-throughput TCR beta sequencing to assess whether each TCR beta V gene segment acted as functional or pseudogenic. Roughly 300 gigabases of sequencing data and approximately 91 million unique TCR sequences made up an early release that covered several hundred HLA-typed donors. Typing coverage differed by locus: A, B, C, DRB1 and DQB1 were typed in roughly 620-630 donors, DQA1 in approximately 520, DPA1 in 600 to 610, and DPB1 in just under 480. The full study reports these points: In an earlier analysis of over 550 of the donors, most TCR beta V segments were observed in productive rearrangements about 87% or about 30% of the time, broadly matching IMGT annotations. A few of the identified cytomegalovirus-associated TCR beta chains were confirmed in vitro to be specific for cytomegalovirus antigens. Assigning TCR associations to individual alleles was difficult when HLA alleles, especially DR and DQ, strongly co-occurred. Sequencing depth was assumed to be roughly uniform across donors in the presence/absence analyses, though that assumption may not hold. A later analysis associated about 16,000 TCR beta sequences with specific HLA alleles at a false discovery rate of 0.05. In a later analysis, the rate of TCR association differed among HLA loci, with DRB1 alleles having the most associated TCRs and HLA-C alleles having the fewest. The authors suggested that the approach could potentially be generalized to other disease states and immunological phenotypes. According to a later analysis, parvovirus B19, influenza, CMV and Epstein-Barr virus appeared linked to several top co-occurrence clusters. A further reported finding was that TCR beta sequences accurately predicted the HLA-A and HLA-B alleles for most subjects in the first cohort. The cohort was sequenced for TCR beta chains only, and without alpha or paired-chain data the features that could be detected were limited. A later analysis found that most CMV-associated TCR beta chains appeared HLA-restricted, with HLA associations seemingly driven largely by CMV exposure. CMV serostatus was the only immune exposure information available for the cohort. HLA typing was unavailable for some donors at each locus, so association tests used only the typed subset. V-gene and J-gene trimming of TCR beta chains was associated with a missense DCLRE1C variant in a later genetic analysis, and the association was replicated in an independent cohort. Because counts were too low, roughly 17 rarely observed V segments, including chromosome 9 orphons, were left out of the earlier analysis of approximately 580 of the donors. While some public TCRs were present in many individuals, most TCR sequences turned up only very rarely across donors. A cluster of highly shared sequence variants was judged likely to be a technical artifact of the sequencing pipeline. Some IMGT-functional V segments, including TRBV6-2 and TRBV6-3, could not be distinguished by the 87-base-pair reads and were therefore excluded. In both the original and validation cohorts, the classifier was reported to diagnose cytomegalovirus status with high specificity and sensitivity. In a later genetic analysis, fewer N-insertions in productive TCRs were reported among donors in an Asian-associated ancestry cluster than the 666-donor mean. In a later analysis, HLA-associated TCR beta chains showed more clonal expansion and lower generation probabilities than non-associated chains that were equally common. The study listed 170 or so TCR beta chains as associated with cytomegalovirus. Correlated functional status among segregating V segments might reflect linkage disequilibrium, but an unknown experimental factor could not be ruled out.

A word on this clone: It lacks a known antigen. Per-base quality was not reported, and no clone a single base away is much larger than it.

The cohort comprised 670 or so healthy bone marrow donors. Cohort members were all nominally healthy when sampled, although unrecorded immune exposures were likely present. The donor was CMV seronegative and belonged to the group of approximately 320 seronegative cohort members. Every donor gave a peripheral blood sample, and the peripheral blood mononuclear cells from that sample were used for TCR beta sequencing. The Qiagen DNeasy Blood Extraction Kit was used to extract genomic DNA from the blood cell samples. Libraries were constructed by the immunoSEQ multiplex PCR assay. For the multiplex PCR, a mixture combining 60 forward primers for TCR Vbeta segments and 13 reverse primers for TCR Jbeta segments was used. The CDR3 region of rearranged TCR beta genes was amplified from genomic DNA with a multiplex PCR assay. On the Illumina HiSeq System, the amplified TCR beta libraries were sequenced as 87-base-pair reads. Per the authors' processing: Across the 500 to 700 repertoires, a later analysis counted 80 million or so unique TCR beta chains, roughly 11 million of which were shared by at least two donors. A nearest-neighbor algorithm error-corrected the raw reads and collapsed the reads into unique sequences, merging closely related sequences to remove PCR and sequencing errors. V, D and J gene segments were assigned by aligning CDR3 sequences to IMGT reference sequences. For a sequence to be retained, at least a six-nucleotide match to both a V gene segment and a J gene segment was required. Rearrangements were classified as productive when the CDR3 lacked stop codons and remained in frame with V and J, and all other rearrangements were classified as non-productive. CDR3 was defined by IMGT convention, running from the second conserved V-encoded cysteine to the conserved J-encoded phenylalanine. Sequences without an unambiguous match to a single V gene segment were excluded from the earlier analysis of over 500 of the donors. An earlier analysis of around 600 of the donors classified V segments as functional when productive rearrangements were above 56.7% and as segregating when the standard deviation between donors was above 5%. A statistical classification framework was built to diagnose cytomegalovirus status from the catalog of TCR beta chain sequences. In a later analysis, V and J genes were assigned by comparing TCR nucleotide sequences against IMGT/GENE-DB human TR gene sequences. The TCRdist pipeline was used in a later analysis to assign CDR3 sequences and most-parsimonious VDJ recombination scenarios. In a later analysis, every TCR beta chain was defined by the combination of its CDR3 amino acid sequence and its V-gene family, and reads without a unique V-gene family were dropped. In a later analysis, a few hundred highly shared, low-generation-probability nucleotide sequences were removed to address suspected cross-contamination and a sequencing artifact. A later analysis calculated a clonal expansion index for each public chain from normalized within-repertoire ranks of inferred template counts. Generation probabilities in a later analysis came from a VDJ recombination model fitted to out-of-frame rearrangements, and those results were checked against IGoR. In a later analysis, hypergeometric tests were used to score TCR-TCR, TCR-HLA and TCR-CMV co-occurrence, with a repertoire-size bias correction applied to TCR pairs. False discovery rates were estimated in a later analysis by permuting HLA or CMV assignments 20 times. In a later analysis, co-occurring TCRs were grouped with DBSCAN, and TCRdist sequence similarity was added when clustering was performed within HLA-allele-positive subsets. Repertoires with fewer than 30,000 or more than 120,000 public chains were left out of co-occurrence clustering, as were about 5 repertoires with anomalous nucleotide sharing. Not all clones reach the TCRdb copy of this immuneACCESS table, which keeps in-frame sequences only. Checked studies attribute under half of the gap to unresolved V genes and leave the rest unexplained. From that table come the V and J calls and clone size; the DNA was used to work out D and trimming. Within this sample are 100,000 or so clones, with around 80% of them counted one time only. The ten biggest clones cover approximately 3% of the sample.

V is cut back by 7 bases and J by 4 bases, with 4 bases in the junction unmatched. The CDR3 sequence holds 13 residues, the cysteine and phenylalanine included. The DNA shown is the 39-base CDR3, in frame from base 1. CDR1 LNHDA and CDR2 SQIVND were looked up in the germline V gene (reference sequence). The sequenced sample consisted of PBMCs. This receptor was taken from a woman between 40 and 50 years old in good health and CMV-seronegative. This sequence uses TRBV19 and TRBJ1-3; the central 7 bases match TRBD1. The CDR3: CASTTGSGNTIYF. Read as DNA, the sequence is TGTGCCAGTACGACAGGGTCCGGAAACACCATATATTTT.